This T cell receptor beta chain was identified during a study of cytomegalovirus exposure and HLA in healthy donors. Findings and limits, study-wide: The listing of approximately 160 TCR beta chains classed them as cytomegalovirus-associated. The classifier reportedly diagnosed cytomegalovirus status with high sensitivity and specificity. In vitro experiments confirmed that a few CMV-associated chains were specific for CMV antigens. Subsequent analysis revealed that first-cohort TCR clusters tended to co-occur in the 120 validation repertoires.

The length of the CDR3 is 16 residues. V shed 4 bases and J shed 0 bases, with 13 bases lying between them. Germline CDR1 reads MGHRA; CDR2 reads YSYEKL. A single count supports this clone. Antigen unknown. Data came from immunoSEQ multiplex PCR; TCRdb stores just in-frame clones and leaves some out. The data hold fewer than 250,000 clones, with around 86% observed a single time. The chain combines TRBV4-1 with TRBJ1-5; D is unresolved. The origin of this receptor is a woman between 18 and 30 years old in good health and CMV-seropositive. Source material: PBMCs. CDR3 sequence (DNA): TGCGCCAGCAGCCCCTCCACCGGGTATAGCAATCAGCCCCAGCATTTT. Protein sequence: CASSPSTGYSNQPQHF.